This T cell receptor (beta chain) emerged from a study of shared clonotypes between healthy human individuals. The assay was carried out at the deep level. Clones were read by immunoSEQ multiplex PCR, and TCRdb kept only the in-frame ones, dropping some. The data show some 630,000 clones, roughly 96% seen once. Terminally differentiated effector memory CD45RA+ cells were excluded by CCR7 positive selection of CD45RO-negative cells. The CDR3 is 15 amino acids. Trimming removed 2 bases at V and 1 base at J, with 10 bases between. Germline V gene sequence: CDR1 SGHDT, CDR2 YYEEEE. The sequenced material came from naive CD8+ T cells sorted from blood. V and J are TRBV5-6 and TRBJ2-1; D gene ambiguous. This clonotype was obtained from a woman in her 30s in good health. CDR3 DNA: TGTGCCAGCAGCTTTGTCATGGGGTCCTACAATGAGCAGTTCTTC. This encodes CASSFVMGSYNEQFF. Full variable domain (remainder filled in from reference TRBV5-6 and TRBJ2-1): DAGVTQSPTHLIKTRGQQVTLRCSPKSGHDTVSWYQQALGQGPQFIFQYYEEEERQRGNFPDRFSGHQFPNYSSELNVNALLLGDSALYLCASSFVMGSYNEQFFGPGTRLTVL.